Listed here is a single TCR beta chain. This clone was found once. Its binding antigen is unknown. No base qualities exist here, and no much larger clone lies one base off it. The immunoSEQ hsTCRB Kit was used with multiplexed V- and J-gene primers to amplify TCR-beta CDR3 regions from genomic DNA. Unique DNA barcodes were added in a second PCR, and the samples were pooled together with one negative control and one positive control. The pooled TCR-beta libraries were sequenced using a 150-cycle paired-end protocol on an Illumina MiSeq. Per the authors' processing: Raw sequencing data were processed by Adaptive Biotechnologies into a report with normalized, annotated TCR-beta repertoires. T-cell density was computed as TCR-beta templates normalized to usable DNA, which was estimated by amplifying housekeeping genes. Richness was the count of unique rearrangements, and clonality was defined as 1 minus Pielou's evenness. Drawn from immuneACCESS, this table holds only the in-frame rearrangements with V and J called that TCRdb kept. Clones are partly lost; checked studies trace under half to an unresolved V gene and leave the rest unexplained. V and J calls and clone size are given by that table; D and trimming were obtained from the DNA. This sample holds 1,500 to 2,000 clones; about 83% were observed only once. The ten largest clones take up about 7% of the sample.

Patients with limited-stage small-cell lung cancer who underwent surgical resection in Hangzhou, China, between about 2007 and 2021 were included as donors. Every donor went straight to surgery with no preoperative chemotherapy or radiotherapy, and no donor was given immunotherapy either before or after surgery. In the sequenced cohort of around 18 patients, every patient was either a smoker or a heavy second-hand smoker. Adjacent normal lung was taken at least 2 cm away from the tumor margin, and two pathologists confirmed by morphology that the adjacent normal lung was free of malignant cells. To characterize T cell repertoire heterogeneity, the study applied multi-region TCR-beta sequencing to resected limited-stage small-cell lung cancers and to tumor-adjacent lung tissue. Genomic DNA was extracted from FFPE tissue using the AllPrep DNA/RNA FFPE Kit (Qiagen). This sample is drawn from a study of T cells and copy number aberrations in small-cell lung cancer (dated by TCRdb to the early 2020s). Turning to the overall study: Whole-exome sequencing of the same tumor regions was paired with TCR repertoire sequencing so that T cell metrics could be related to mutations and copy number aberrations. Tumor TCR data existed for under 20 patients, while 15 or so patients had TCR data covering both tumor and normal tissue. The full study reports these points: All specimens consisted of formalin-fixed paraffin-embedded tissue, which is known to introduce sequencing artifacts. Lower T-cell density, richness and clonality were observed in tumors than in adjacent lung tissue, although the difference in density was not significant. The study was limited by a small sample size because surgical resection is uncommon in small-cell lung cancer, and validation of the findings is required.

V lost 4 bases and J lost 2 bases; the stretch between them is 12 bases long. According to the germline V gene (reference sequence), CDR1 reads LNHDA and CDR2 reads SQIVND. The CDR3 numbers 14 residues from cysteine through phenylalanine. Left in the record is the CDR3 DNA by itself, 42 bases read in frame from the first base. This receptor was identified in a man aged 60-69 years with small cell lung cancer. Material for sequencing was normal tissue next to the tumor. This chain joins TRBV19 to TRBJ2-7; no D gene call is confident. The CDR3: CASSKTKTPYEQYF. The DNA reads TGTGCCAGTAGTAAGACAAAAACTCCCTACGAGCAGTACTTC.